Presented here are 14 T cell receptor beta chains from one specimen sequenced in a study of cytotoxic CD8 clonotypes in ibrutinib-treated CLL. Profiled with immunoSEQ multiplex PCR; TCRdb holds only in-frame clones, not every one. The sample consists of around 42,000 clones, just over 65% of them appearing once. The input for sequencing was PBMCs, taken after 24 months of ibrutinib treatment. These receptor sequences come from a human donor with chronic lymphocytic leukemia.

This rearrangement joins TRBV5-6 to TRBJ1-2; the match to TRBD1 covers 8 bases. V lost 4 bases to trimming and J lost 8 bases; unmatched junction nucleotides: 7. The CDR3 has 13 amino acids. In germline, CDR1 is SGHDT, CDR2 YYEEEE. The CDR3 reads CASSPTGAPGYTF. CDR3 in DNA: TGTGCCAGCAGCCCGACAGGGGCCCCGGGCTACACCTTC.

The V gene is TRBV20-1, the J gene TRBJ2-3, with D unresolved. The CDR3 extends over 11 amino acids. The ends were cut back, 6 bases at V and 6 bases at J, with 10 bases in the middle. CDR1 and CDR2 (germline): DFQATT, SNEGSKA (reference sequence). CDR3 sequence reads: CSAEPRDTQYF. As DNA, the CDR3 is TGCAGTGCCGAGCCCAGGGATACGCAGTATTTT.

This chain links TRBV7-9 with TRBJ2-5; D not certain. The CDR3 runs 16 residues. V shed 2 bases and J shed 2 bases, with 15 bases lying between them. Germline loops: CDR1 SEHNR, CDR2 FQNEAQ (reference sequence). The CDR3 bases are TGTGCCAGCAGCTTACAGGCAGCCTTCCGACAAGAGACCCAGTACTTC. As protein: CASSLQAAFRQETQYF.

The chain combines TRBV4-1 with TRBJ1-4, with TRBD1 matching over 10 bases. Germline CDR1 reads MGHRA; CDR2 reads YSYEKL. J lost 5 bases, V lost 4 bases, and 1 base had no gene match. The CDR3 length is 14 residues. CDR3 sequence: CASSLGQGNEKLFF. DNA of the CDR3: TGCGCCAGCAGCCTGGGACAGGGGAATGAAAAACTGTTTTTT.

This clone came up a few times. The rearrangement links TRBV19 to TRBJ2-7, with D hard to call. This CDR3 has 14 residues. Germline V gene lookup returns CDR1 LNHDA and CDR2 SQIVND (reference sequence). V lost 5 bases, J lost 5 bases, and 16 bases lay in between. CDR3 loop: CASSATRVRNEQYF. The CDR3 nucleotides read TGTGCCAGTAGTGCCACCCGGGTTCGGAACGAGCAGTACTTC. Looking up the rest from reference TRBV19 and TRBJ2-7 gives the full variable domain: DGGITQSPKYLFRKEGQNVTLSCEQNLNHDAMYWYRQDPGQGLRLIYYSQIVNDFQKGDIAEGYSVSREKKESFPLTVTSAQKNPTAFYLCASSATRVRNEQYFGPGTRLTVT.

The chain joins TRBV4-1 to TRBJ2-5, with a weak D call TRBD1 (5 bases). The CDR3 sequence is 15 residues long. Trimming stripped 1 base from V and 1 base from J, with 10 bases between. CDR1 MGHRA and CDR2 YSYEKL come from the germline V gene. This CDR3 reads CASSQALDIQETQYF. The CDR3 region has the DNA TGCGCCAGCAGCCAAGCATTGGACATCCAAGAGACCCAGTACTTC.

This clone was found a few times. The gene calls are TRBV10-3 and TRBJ1-1; D not resolved. CDR3 size: 15 residues. V gave up 2 bases and J gave up 7 bases, with 17 bases separating them. The germline V gene encodes CDR1 ENHRY and CDR2 SYGVKD. The CDR3 sequence: CAISEIGSSYGEAFF. CDR3 sequence (DNA): TGTGCCATCAGTGAGATAGGCAGCTCCTATGGTGAAGCTTTCTTT.

J is TRBJ1-5 and V is TRBV6-1; D is unclear. The CDR3 is made up of 19 amino acids. V dropped 2 bases and J dropped 0 bases, with 20 bases sitting between them. Germline V gives CDR1 MNHNS, CDR2 SASEGT. This CDR3 reads CASSEFRGGVHYSNQPQHF. In DNA, the CDR3 is TGTGCCAGCAGTGAATTCCGGGGTGGGGTTCATTATAGCAATCAGCCCCAGCATTTT.

V usage is TRBV5-1 and J usage is TRBJ2-1; 7 bases map to TRBD1. The CDR3 spans 12 residues. Trimming took 3 bases from V and 10 from J; bases not matched to a gene: 4. Per the germline V gene, CDR1 is SGHRS and CDR2 is YFSETQ. The CDR3 DNA sequence: TGCGCCAGCAGCTGGACAGGTTGGGAGCAGTTCTTC. Encoded protein: CASSWTGWEQFF. Drawing the rest from reference TRBV5-1 and TRBJ2-1, the complete variable domain is KAGVTQTPRYLIKTRGQQVTLSCSPISGHRSVSWYQQTPGQGLQFLFEYFSETQRNKGNFPGRFSGRQFSNSRSEMNVSTLELGDSALYLCASSWTGWEQFFGPGTRLTVL.

J is TRBJ1-6 and V is TRBV10-2; the D is unclear. The V gene lost 7 bases and the J gene lost 8 bases, with 12 bases spanning the gap. CDR1 and CDR2 (germline): WSHSY, SAAADI. This CDR3 has 13 amino acids. CDR3: CASIIARDSPLHF. CDR3 coding DNA: TGCGCCAGCATAATCGCCCGGGATTCACCCCTCCACTTT.

This chain connects TRBV11-3 to TRBJ2-7; D ambiguous. Germline V gives CDR1 SGHNT, CDR2 YENEEA. The CDR3 runs 16 residues. Trimming removed 1 base at V and 5 bases at J, with 18 bases between. The CDR3 DNA reads TGTGCCAGCAGCTTAGGCCCCGCCGGAACAATCCACGAGCAGTACTTC. Translating it yields CASSLGPAGTIHEQYF. Using reference TRBV11-3 and TRBJ2-7 for the parts outside the CDR3, the full variable domain is EAGVVQSPRYKIIEKKQPVAFWCNPISGHNTLYWYLQNLGQGPELLIRYENEEAVDDSQLPKDRFSAERLKGVDSTLKIQPAELGDSAVYLCASSLGPAGTIHEQYFGPGTRLTVT.

The CDR3: CASSKTATYEQYF. The CDR3 bases are TGTGCCAGCAGTAAAACAGCAACCTACGAGCAGTACTTC. The chain recombines TRBV6-1 with TRBJ2-7, with D unclear. CDR1 and CDR2 (germline): MNHNS, SASEGT. The CDR3 totals 13 residues. Deletions cut 5 bases from V and 2 bases from J, with 10 bases between.

The chain links TRBV10-3 to TRBJ2-6, with 9 bases matching TRBD1. The CDR3 covers 18 residues. Germline V gene sequence: CDR1 ENHRY, CDR2 SYGVKD. V gave up 10 bases and J gave up 3 bases; unmatched junction bases: 16. The CDR3 nucleotides read TGTGCCACCCAGGGTGGAGGACAGGGGTGGATTGGGGCCAACGTCCTGACTTTC. The encoded protein is CATQGGGQGWIGANVLTF.

The chain couples TRBV6-5 to TRBJ1-3, with TRBD1 identical over 12 bases. The CDR3 extends over 15 amino acids. Trimming removed 6 bases from V and 4 bases from J; junction bases left unmatched: 4. CDR1 and CDR2 from the germline V gene are MNHEY and SVGAGI. The CDR3 nucleotides are TGTGCCAGCAGCCCGGGACAGGGGGCAGGAAACACCATATATTTT. It specifies CASSPGQGAGNTIYF.